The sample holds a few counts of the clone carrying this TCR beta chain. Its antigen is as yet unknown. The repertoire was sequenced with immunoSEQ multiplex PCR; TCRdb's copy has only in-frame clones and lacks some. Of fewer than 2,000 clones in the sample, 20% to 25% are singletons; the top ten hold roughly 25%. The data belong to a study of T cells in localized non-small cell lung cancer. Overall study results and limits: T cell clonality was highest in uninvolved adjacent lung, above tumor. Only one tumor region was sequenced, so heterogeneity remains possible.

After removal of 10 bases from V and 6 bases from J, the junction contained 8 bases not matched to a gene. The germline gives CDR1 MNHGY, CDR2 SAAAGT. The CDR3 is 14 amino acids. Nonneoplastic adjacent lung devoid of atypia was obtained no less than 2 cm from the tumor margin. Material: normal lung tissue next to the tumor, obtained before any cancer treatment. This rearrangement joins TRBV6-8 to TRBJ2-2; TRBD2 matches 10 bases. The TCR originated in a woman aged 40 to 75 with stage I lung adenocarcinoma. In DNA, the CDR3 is TGTGCCATCGAAGCGGGGGGGCTCTCCGGGGAGCTGTTTTTT. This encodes CAIEAGGLSGELFF.